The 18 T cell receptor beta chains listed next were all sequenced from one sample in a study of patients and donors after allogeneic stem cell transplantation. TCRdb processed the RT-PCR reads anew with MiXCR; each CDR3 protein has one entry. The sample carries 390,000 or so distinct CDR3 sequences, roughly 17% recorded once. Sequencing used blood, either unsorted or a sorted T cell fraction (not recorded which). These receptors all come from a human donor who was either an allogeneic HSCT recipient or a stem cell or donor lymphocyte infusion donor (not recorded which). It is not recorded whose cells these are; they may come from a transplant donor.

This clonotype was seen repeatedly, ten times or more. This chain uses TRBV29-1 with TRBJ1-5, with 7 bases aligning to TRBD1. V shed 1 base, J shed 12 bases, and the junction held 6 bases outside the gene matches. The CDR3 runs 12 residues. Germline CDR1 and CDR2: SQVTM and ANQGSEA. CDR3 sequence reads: CSVEVGDRLQHF. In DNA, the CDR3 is TGCAGCGTTGAAGTCGGGGACAGACTCCAGCATTTT.

In DNA form, the CDR3 reads TGTGCCAGCAGCCCCCAGGGGGGCAAGAACACCGGGGAGCTGTTTTTT. This translates into CASSPQGGKNTGELFF. The J gene is TRBJ2-2, the V gene TRBV11-2; TRBD1 might be the D (7 bases). V dropped 5 bases and J dropped 1 base, with 14 bases sitting between them. Per germline, CDR1 SGHAT and CDR2 FQNNGV. The CDR3 spans 16 residues.

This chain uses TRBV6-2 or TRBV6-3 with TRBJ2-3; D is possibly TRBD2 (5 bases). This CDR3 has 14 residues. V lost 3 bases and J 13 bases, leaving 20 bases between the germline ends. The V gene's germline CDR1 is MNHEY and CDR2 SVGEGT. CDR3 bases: TGTGCCAGCAGTTATAGTATGCGGGCAGGTTTGAAGTATTTT. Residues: CASSYSMRAGLKYF.

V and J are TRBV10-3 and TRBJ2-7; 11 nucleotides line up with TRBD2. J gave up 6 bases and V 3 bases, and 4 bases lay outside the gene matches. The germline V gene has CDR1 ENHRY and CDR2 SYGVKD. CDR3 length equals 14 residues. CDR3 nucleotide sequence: TGTGCCATCAGTGATTCGGGACTAGCGGCCGAGCAGTACTTC. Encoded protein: CAISDSGLAAEQYF.

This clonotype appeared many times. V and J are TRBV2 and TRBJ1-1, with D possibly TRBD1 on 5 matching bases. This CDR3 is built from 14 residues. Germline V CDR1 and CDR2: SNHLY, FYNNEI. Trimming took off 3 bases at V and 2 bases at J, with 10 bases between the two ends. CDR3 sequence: CASSDRGRNTEAFF. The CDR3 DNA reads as TGTGCCAGCAGTGACCGGGGGAGAAACACTGAAGCTTTCTTT.

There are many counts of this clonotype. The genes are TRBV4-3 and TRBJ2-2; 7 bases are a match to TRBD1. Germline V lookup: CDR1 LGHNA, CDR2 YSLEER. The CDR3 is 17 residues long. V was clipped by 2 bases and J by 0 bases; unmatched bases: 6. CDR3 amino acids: CASSQFRQGANTGELFF. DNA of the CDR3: TGCGCCAGCAGCCAATTCCGACAGGGCGCGAACACCGGGGAGCTGTTTTTT.

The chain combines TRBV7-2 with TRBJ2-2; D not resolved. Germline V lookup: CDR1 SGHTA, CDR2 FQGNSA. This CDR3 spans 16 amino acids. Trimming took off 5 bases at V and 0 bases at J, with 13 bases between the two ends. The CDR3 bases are TGTGCCAGCAGCCCTAATGGAGCGTCGAACACCGGGGAGCTGTTTTTT. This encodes CASSPNGASNTGELFF.

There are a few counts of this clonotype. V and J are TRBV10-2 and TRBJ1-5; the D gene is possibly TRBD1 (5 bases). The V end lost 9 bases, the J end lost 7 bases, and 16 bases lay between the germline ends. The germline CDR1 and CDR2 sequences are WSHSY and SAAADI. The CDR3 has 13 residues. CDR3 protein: CASGDRIYQPQHF. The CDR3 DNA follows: TGCGCCAGTGGAGACAGAATTTACCAGCCCCAGCATTTT.

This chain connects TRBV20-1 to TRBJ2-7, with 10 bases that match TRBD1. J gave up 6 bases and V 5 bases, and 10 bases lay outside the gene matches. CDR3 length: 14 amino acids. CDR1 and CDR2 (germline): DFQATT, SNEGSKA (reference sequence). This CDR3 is CSARRDRGRGEQYF. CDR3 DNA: TGCAGTGCTCGCCGGGACAGGGGCAGGGGCGAGCAGTACTTC.

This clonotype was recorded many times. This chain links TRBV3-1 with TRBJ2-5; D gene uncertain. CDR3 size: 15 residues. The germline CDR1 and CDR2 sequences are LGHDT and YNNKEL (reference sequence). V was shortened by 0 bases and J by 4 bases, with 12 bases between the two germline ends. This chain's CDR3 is CASSQDRWTAETQYF. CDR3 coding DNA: TGTGCCAGCAGCCAAGATCGCTGGACGGCAGAGACCCAGTACTTC.

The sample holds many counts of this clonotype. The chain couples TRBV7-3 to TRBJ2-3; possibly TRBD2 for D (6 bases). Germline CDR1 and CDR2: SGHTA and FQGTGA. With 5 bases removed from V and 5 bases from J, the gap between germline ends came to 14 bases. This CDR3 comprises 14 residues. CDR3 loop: CASSNSGGEDTQYF. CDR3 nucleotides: TGTGCCAGCAGCAATAGCGGAGGGGAAGATACGCAGTATTTT.

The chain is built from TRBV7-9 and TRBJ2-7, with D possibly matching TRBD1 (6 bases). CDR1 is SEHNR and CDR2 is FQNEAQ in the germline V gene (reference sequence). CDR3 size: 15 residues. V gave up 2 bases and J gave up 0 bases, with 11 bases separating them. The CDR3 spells CASSLLTGGSYEQYF. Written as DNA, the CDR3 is TGTGCCAGCAGCTTACTGACAGGTGGCTCCTACGAGCAGTACTTC.

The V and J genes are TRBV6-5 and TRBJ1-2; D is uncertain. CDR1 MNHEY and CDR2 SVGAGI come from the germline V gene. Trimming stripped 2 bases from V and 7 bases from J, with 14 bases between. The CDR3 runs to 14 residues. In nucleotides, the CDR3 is TGTGCCAGCAGTTACGGTGGATTACACGTTGGCTACACCTTC. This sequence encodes CASSYGGLHVGYTF.

CDR3 loop: CASSLEVDSNQPQHF. Written as DNA, the CDR3 is TGTGCCAGCAGCTTAGAGGTGGACAGCAATCAGCCCCAGCATTTT. The chain carries TRBV7-9 and TRBJ1-5; no firm D call. Germline loops: CDR1 SEHNR, CDR2 FQNEAQ (reference sequence). The ends were cut back, 1 base at V and 1 base at J, with 8 bases in the middle. CDR3 length equals 15 residues.

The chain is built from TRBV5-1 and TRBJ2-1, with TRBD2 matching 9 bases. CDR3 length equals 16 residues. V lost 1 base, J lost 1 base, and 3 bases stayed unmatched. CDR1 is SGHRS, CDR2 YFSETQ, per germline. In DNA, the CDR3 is TGCGCCAGCAGCTTGCGCGGGGGGGCGTCCTACAATGAGCAGTTCTTC. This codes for CASSLRGGASYNEQFF.

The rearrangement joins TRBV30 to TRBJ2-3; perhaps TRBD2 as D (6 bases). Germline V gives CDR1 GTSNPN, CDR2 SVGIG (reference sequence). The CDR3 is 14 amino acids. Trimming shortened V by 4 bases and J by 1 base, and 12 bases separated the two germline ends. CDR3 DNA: TGTGCCTGGATACGGCGGGGCGGCACAGATACGCAGTATTTT. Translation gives CAWIRRGGTDTQYF.

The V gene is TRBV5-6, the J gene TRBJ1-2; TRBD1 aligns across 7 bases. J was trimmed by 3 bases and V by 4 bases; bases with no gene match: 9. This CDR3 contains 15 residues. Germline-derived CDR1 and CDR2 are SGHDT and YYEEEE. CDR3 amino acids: CASSTVGQAYYGYTF. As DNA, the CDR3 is TGTGCCAGCAGCACCGTCGGACAGGCGTACTATGGCTACACCTTC.

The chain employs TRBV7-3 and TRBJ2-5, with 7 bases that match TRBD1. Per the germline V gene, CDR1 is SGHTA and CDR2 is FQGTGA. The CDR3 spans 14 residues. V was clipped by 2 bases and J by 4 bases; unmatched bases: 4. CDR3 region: CASSLPRTGETQYF. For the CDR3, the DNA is TGTGCCAGCAGCTTACCTCGGACAGGAGAGACCCAGTACTTC.